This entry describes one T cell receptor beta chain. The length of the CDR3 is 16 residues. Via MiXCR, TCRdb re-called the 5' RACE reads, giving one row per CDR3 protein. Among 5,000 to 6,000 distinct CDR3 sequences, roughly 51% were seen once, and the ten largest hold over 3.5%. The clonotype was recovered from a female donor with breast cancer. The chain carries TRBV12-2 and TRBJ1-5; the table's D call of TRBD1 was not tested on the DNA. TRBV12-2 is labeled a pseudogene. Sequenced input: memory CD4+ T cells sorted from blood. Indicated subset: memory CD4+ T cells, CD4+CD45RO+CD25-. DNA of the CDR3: TGTGCAAGTCGCCGAATCCCCGACAGGCCCAATCAGCCCCAGCATTTT. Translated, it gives CASRRIPDRPNQPQHF.